These T cell receptor beta chains were read from a single sample in a study of control samples from healthy donors and cancer patients. TCRdb's copy holds only in-frame clones and misses some; the assay was immunoSEQ multiplex PCR. The sample consists of 160,000 or so clones, 90% to 95% of them appearing once. The sample consisted of blood. These receptors all stem from a woman between 40 and 55 years old in good health. Both conserved end residues are part of each CDR3. The D gene is left open where the match is weak. A row's size may be missing; if present it is once, few, many or a size class.

clone_size,j_call,d_call,v_call,cdr3_aa,cdr3_nt
-,TRBJ1-1,-,TRBV30,CAWSGRPMNTEAFF,TGTGCCTGGTCCGGACGGCCCATGAACACTGAAGCTTTCTTT
-,TRBJ1-2,-,TRBV6-5,CASTMNYGYTF,TGTGCCAGCACCATGAACTATGGCTACACCTTC
-,TRBJ1-4,TRBD1,TRBV9,CASSESSGTEGEKLFF,TGTGCCAGCAGCGAGTCCTCCGGGACAGAGGGCGAAAAACTGTTTTTT
-,TRBJ2-1,TRBD2,TRBV7-2,CASSLAGTRRHNEQFF,TGTGCCAGCAGCTTAGCTGGGACTAGGCGACACAATGAGCAGTTCTTC
medium-sized,TRBJ1-2,-,TRBV9,CASSGWLQGRYGYTF,TGTGCCAGCAGCGGCTGGTTGCAGGGTCGATATGGCTACACCTTC
-,TRBJ2-1,-,TRBV19,CASSIIKEGQKNNEQFF,TGTGCCAGTAGTATCATTAAGGAGGGACAAAAGAACAATGAGCAGTTCTTC
-,TRBJ2-2,TRBD1,TRBV9,CASSVTTGGTGELFF,TGTGCCAGCAGCGTTACCACAGGGGGGACCGGGGAGCTGTTTTTT
-,TRBJ1-1,-,TRBV19,CASSMPQWEIRNTEAFF,TGTGCCAGTAGTATGCCCCAATGGGAGATCCGGAACACTGAAGCTTTCTTT
-,TRBJ2-7,TRBD1,TRBV27,CASSAGTAYEQYF,TGTGCCAGCTCAGCCGGGACAGCCTACGAGCAGTACTTC
-,TRBJ2-5,-,TRBV4-3,CASSQDLISGGKLTQYF,TGCGCCAGCAGCCAAGATTTGATTAGTGGGGGAAAACTGACCCAGTACTTC
-,TRBJ2-3,-,TRBV5-1,CASSLGPTGSTDTQYF,TGCGCCAGCAGCTTGGGGCCAACGGGTAGCACAGATACGCAGTATTTT
-,TRBJ2-7,-,TRBV24-1,CATSDHGGDEQYF,TGTGCCACCAGTGATCATGGAGGCGACGAGCAGTACTTC
-,TRBJ2-1,-,TRBV5-6,CASSPTLRYNEQFF,TGTGCCAGCAGCCCGACTCTACGTTACAATGAGCAGTTCTTC
-,TRBJ1-5,TRBD1,TRBV29-1,CSVVLRGTSNNQPQHF,TGCAGCGTTGTTCTCAGGGGGACGTCGAACAATCAGCCCCAGCATTTT
-,TRBJ1-4,TRBD1,TRBV19,CASSGQAANEKLFF,TGTGCCAGTAGTGGACAGGCCGCTAATGAAAAACTGTTTTTT
-,TRBJ2-7,-,TRBV19,CASSDSRGSEQYF,TGTGCCAGTAGCGATAGCAGGGGAAGCGAGCAGTACTTC
-,TRBJ2-1,TRBD2,TRBV6-5,CASTPGLANNEQFF,TGTGCCAGCACCCCGGGACTAGCAAACAATGAGCAGTTCTTC
few,TRBJ1-5,TRBD1,TRBV19,CASSIEDREAQPQHF,TGTGCCAGTAGTATAGAGGACAGGGAGGCGCAGCCCCAGCATTTT
-,TRBJ2-7,-,TRBV4-1,CASSQVPNGANEQYF,TGCGCCAGCAGCCAAGTTCCGAATGGGGCTAACGAGCAGTACTTC
-,TRBJ2-4,TRBD1,TRBV14,CASSHLRDSKNIQYF,TGTGCCAGCAGCCACCTCCGGGACAGCAAAAACATTCAGTACTTC
-,TRBJ1-2,-,TRBV6-5,CASSRSPESIYGYTF,TGTGCCAGCAGCCGTAGTCCCGAGTCTATCTATGGCTACACCTTC
-,TRBJ2-5,TRBD1,TRBV5-4,CASSVDRGRGETQYF,TGTGCCAGCAGCGTGGACAGGGGGCGCGGAGAGACCCAGTACTTC
once,TRBJ1-3,-,TRBV9,CASSNRRDSGNTIYF,TGTGCCAGCAGCAATCGACGGGACTCTGGAAACACCATATATTTT
-,TRBJ2-7,TRBD2,TRBV6-2/TRBV6-3,CASSWGLGEYEQYF,TGTGCCAGCAGCTGGGGACTAGGGGAATACGAGCAGTACTTC
-,TRBJ1-6,-,TRBV20-1,CSASIGGLHNSPLHF,TGCAGTGCTAGTATCGGGGGGCTTCATAATTCACCCCTCCACTTT
-,TRBJ2-2,-,TRBV6-6,CASSQDSNTGELFF,TGTGCCAGCAGCCAGGACTCTAACACCGGGGAGCTGTTTTTT
-,TRBJ2-7,-,TRBV7-2,CASTRSYEQYF,TGTGCCAGCACCCGTTCCTACGAGCAGTACTTC
-,TRBJ2-1,-,TRBV5-4,CASSFGTTGPGEQFF,TGTGCCAGCAGCTTCGGGACAACCGGCCCTGGAGAGCAGTTCTTC
-,TRBJ1-5,-,TRBV11-2,CASSLDLGLGSNQPQHF,TGTGCCAGCAGCTTAGATCTGGGGCTAGGTAGCAATCAGCCCCAGCATTTT
-,TRBJ1-2,-,TRBV6-6,CASSYSQDYYGYTF,TGTGCCAGCAGTTACTCTCAGGATTACTATGGCTACACCTTC
-,TRBJ1-6,-,TRBV9,CASSGGDSPLHF,TGTGCCAGCTCGGGAGGGGATTCACCCCTCCACTTT
-,TRBJ1-1,-,TRBV9,CASSVGLVNTEAFF,TGTGCCAGCAGCGTAGGACTCGTGAACACTGAAGCTTTCTTT
-,TRBJ2-7,TRBD1,TRBV4-1,CASSPQGVGNYEQYF,TGCGCCAGCAGCCCTCAGGGGGTGGGCAATTACGAGCAGTACTTC
-,TRBJ1-3,-,TRBV19,CASLAGQYSGNTIYF,TGTGCCAGCCTCGCCGGACAGTACTCTGGAAACACCATATATTTT
-,TRBJ2-1,-,TRBV4-3,CASSQDTNNEQFF,TGCGCCAGCAGCCAGGACACCAACAATGAGCAGTTCTTC
-,TRBJ2-1,-,TRBV11-3,CASSPGTVSSDEQFF,TGTGCCAGCAGCCCCGGGACTGTTTCGAGCGATGAGCAGTTCTTC
-,TRBJ1-4,-,TRBV5-4,CASSLAQGRAEKLFF,TGTGCCAGCAGCTTGGCGCAGGGGAGGGCAGAAAAACTGTTTTTT
-,TRBJ1-3,-,TRBV7-3,CASSLKGNGNTIYF,TGTGCCAGCAGCTTAAAAGGGAATGGAAACACCATATATTTT
-,TRBJ1-1,TRBD1,TRBV11-2,CASSPGQGITEAFF,TGTGCCAGCAGCCCGGGACAGGGTATCACTGAAGCTTTCTTT
-,TRBJ1-3,-,TRBV19,CASSIGETGGGNTIYF,TGTGCCAGTAGTATTGGGGAGACAGGAGGAGGAAACACCATATATTTT
-,TRBJ1-1,-,TRBV2,CASSLENTEAFF,TGTGCCAGCAGTCTCGAGAACACTGAAGCTTTCTTT
-,TRBJ1-1,TRBD1,TRBV7-9,CATSPGGGTEAFF,TGTGCCACCTCACCAGGGGGTGGCACTGAAGCTTTCTTT
-,TRBJ1-4,-,TRBV4-3,CASSQEPARNEKLFF,TGCGCCAGCAGCCAAGAGCCGGCTCGTAATGAAAAACTGTTTTTT